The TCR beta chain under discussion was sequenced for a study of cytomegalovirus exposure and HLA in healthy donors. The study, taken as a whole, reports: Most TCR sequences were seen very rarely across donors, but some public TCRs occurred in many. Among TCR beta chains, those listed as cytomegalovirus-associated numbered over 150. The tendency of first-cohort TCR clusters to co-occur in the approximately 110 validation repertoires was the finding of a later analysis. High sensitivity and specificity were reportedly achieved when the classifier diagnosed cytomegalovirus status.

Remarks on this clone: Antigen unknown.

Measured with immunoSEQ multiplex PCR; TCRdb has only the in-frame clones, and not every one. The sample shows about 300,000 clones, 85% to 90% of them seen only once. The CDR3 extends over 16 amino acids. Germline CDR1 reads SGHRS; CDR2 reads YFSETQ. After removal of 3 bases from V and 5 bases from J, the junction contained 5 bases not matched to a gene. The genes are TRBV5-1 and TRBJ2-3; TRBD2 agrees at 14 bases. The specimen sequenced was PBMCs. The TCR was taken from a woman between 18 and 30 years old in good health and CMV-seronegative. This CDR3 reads CASSSGLAGVRDTQYF. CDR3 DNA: TGCGCCAGCAGCTCGGGACTAGCGGGAGTCAGAGATACGCAGTATTTT.